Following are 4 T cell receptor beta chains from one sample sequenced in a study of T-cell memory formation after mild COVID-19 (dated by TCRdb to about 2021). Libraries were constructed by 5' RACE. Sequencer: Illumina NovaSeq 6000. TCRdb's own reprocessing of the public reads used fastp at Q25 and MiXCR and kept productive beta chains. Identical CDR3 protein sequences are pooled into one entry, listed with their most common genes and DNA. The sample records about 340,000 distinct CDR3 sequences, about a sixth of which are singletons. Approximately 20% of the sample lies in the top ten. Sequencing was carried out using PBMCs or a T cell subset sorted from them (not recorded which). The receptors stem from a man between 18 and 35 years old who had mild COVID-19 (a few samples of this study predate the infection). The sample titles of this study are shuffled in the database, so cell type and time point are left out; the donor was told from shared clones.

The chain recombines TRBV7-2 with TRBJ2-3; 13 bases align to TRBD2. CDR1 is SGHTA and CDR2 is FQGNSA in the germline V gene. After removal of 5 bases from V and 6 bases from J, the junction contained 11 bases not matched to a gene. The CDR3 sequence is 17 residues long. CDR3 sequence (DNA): TGTGCCAGCAGCGCGCCGCGACTAGCGGGGGGTGGGGATACGCAGTATTTT. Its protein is CASSAPRLAGGGDTQYF.

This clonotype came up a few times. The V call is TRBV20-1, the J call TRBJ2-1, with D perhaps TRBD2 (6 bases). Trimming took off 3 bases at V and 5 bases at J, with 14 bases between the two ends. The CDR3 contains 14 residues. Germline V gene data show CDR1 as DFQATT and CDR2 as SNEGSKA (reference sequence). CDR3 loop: CSASPGVGNNEQFF. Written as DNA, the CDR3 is TGCAGTGCTAGCCCGGGGGTGGGGAACAATGAGCAGTTCTTC.

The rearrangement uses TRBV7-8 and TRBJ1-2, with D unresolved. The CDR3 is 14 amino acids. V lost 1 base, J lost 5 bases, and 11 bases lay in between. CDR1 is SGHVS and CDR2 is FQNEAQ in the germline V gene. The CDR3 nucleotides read TGTGCCAGCAGCTTAGGTCCGTCAGTGTATGGCTACACCTTC. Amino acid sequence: CASSLGPSVYGYTF.

The CDR3 nucleotides read TGTGCCAGCACACCCCTCGACAGGGTCAACGAGCAGTACTTC. This sequence encodes CASTPLDRVNEQYF. This chain links TRBV5-4 with TRBJ2-7; 7 bases agree with TRBD1. Trimming cost V 6 bases and J 5 bases; bases outside gene matches: 11. The CDR3 loop spans 14 amino acids. From germline, CDR1 is SGHNT and CDR2 YYREEE (reference sequence).